The 24 T cell receptor beta chains in this list originate from one sample, sequenced in a study of spatial heterogeneity in lung cancer. TCRdb used MiXCR to reprocess the 5' RACE reads, holding one entry per CDR3 protein. The repertoire has fewer than 9,500 distinct CDR3 sequences, over 9.5% of them found once; the top ten carry roughly a quarter. Indicated time point: sample taken at primary tumor resection. This specimen was normal lung tissue next to the tumor, taken at surgery. The receptors here all came from a male donor with early-stage non-small cell lung cancer.

This clonotype was counted a few times. The CDR3 DNA reads TGCGCCAGCAGTGATGACACCAAAGCTTTCTTT. Translated: CASSDDTKAFF. This chain connects TRBV10-2 to TRBJ1-1; D not certain. The CDR3 is 11 residues long. Between the trimmed V and J ends, which lost 3 bases and 9 bases, there was a span of 8 bases. Germline loops: CDR1 WSHSY, CDR2 SAAADI.

This clonotype was counted many times. The chain is built from TRBV6-5 and TRBJ1-2, with a possible D match to TRBD1 (5 bases). Trimming removed 6 bases at V and 4 bases at J, with 12 bases between. The CDR3 is made up of 13 amino acids. Germline V gene data show CDR1 as MNHEY and CDR2 as SVGAGI. The DNA for the CDR3 is TGTGCCAGCAGCCCCGGGACCTTCTATGGCTACACCTTC. It yields the protein CASSPGTFYGYTF.

This clonotype ranks as medium-sized. V usage is TRBV20-1 and J usage is TRBJ2-1, with 9 bases lining up with TRBD2. The CDR3 loop spans 14 amino acids. Germline CDR1 is DFQATT and CDR2 is SNEGSKA (reference sequence). The trim removed 8 bases at V and 7 bases at J, leaving 12 bases unmatched. This CDR3 is CSPTGAGGPNEQFF. The CDR3 DNA reads as TGCAGTCCCACTGGGGCGGGAGGGCCAAATGAGCAGTTCTTC.

The table lists this clonotype with many counts. The V and J genes are TRBV24-1 and TRBJ1-1; the match to TRBD1 covers 8 bases. V shed 10 bases and J 1 base; nucleotides not matched to a gene: 7. Per the germline V gene, CDR1 is KGHDR and CDR2 is SFDVKD. CDR3 size: 14 residues. Here the CDR3 DNA reads TGTGCCACATCGACAGGGGCGGAGAACACTGAAGCTTTCTTT. This gives the protein CATSTGAENTEAFF.

This clonotype is termed medium-sized. The chain is built from TRBV6-5 and TRBJ1-5, with 7 nucleotides matching TRBD1. CDR3 length: 15 residues. Per the germline V gene, CDR1 is MNHEY and CDR2 is SVGAGI. V lost 5 bases and J lost 4; bases outside the gene matches: 8. The CDR3 region has the DNA TGTGCCAGCAGTGTCAGGAGGGGACAGAATCAGCCCCAGCATTTT. It encodes CASSVRRGQNQPQHF.

This chain joins TRBV5-1 and TRBJ1-1; D gene uncertain. The CDR3 spans 14 residues. Germline V gene lookup returns CDR1 SGHRS and CDR2 YFSETQ. V lost 1 base to trimming and J lost 0 bases, with 7 bases between them. The CDR3 spells CASSLSHLNTEAFF. The CDR3 DNA reads TGCGCCAGCAGCTTGTCACATTTGAACACTGAAGCTTTCTTT.

In this sample, this clonotype turned up many times. J is TRBJ1-1 and V is TRBV9; D is undetermined. The CDR3 is 14 amino acids. V lost 0 bases and J lost 3, with 9 bases in between. Germline loops: CDR1 SGDLS, CDR2 YYNGEE. CDR3 DNA sequence: TGTGCCAGCAGCGTAGCTCCAGCTGACACTGAAGCTTTCTTT. Protein: CASSVAPADTEAFF.

This clonotype is medium-sized within its sample. The chain couples TRBV7-6 to TRBJ2-1; TRBD2 matches 9 bases. This CDR3 region has 17 residues. Germline trimming cut 7 bases from V and 5 bases from J; bases unmatched to any gene: 15. Germline CDR1 SGHVS, CDR2 FNYEAQ. The CDR3 DNA reads TGTGCCAGCACCGCCGAGGCTAGCGGGACCTTGAACAATGAGCAGTTCTTC. Protein: CASTAEASGTLNNEQFF.

Sample share makes this clonotype medium-sized. The J gene is TRBJ2-7, the V gene TRBV11-2; D may match TRBD1 or TRBD2 (5 bases each). V lost 8 bases and J lost 2, with 13 bases in between. Germline loops: CDR1 SGHAT, CDR2 FQNNGV. This CDR3 region has 13 residues. The CDR3 protein is CASRGTDTYEQYF. CDR3 sequence (DNA): TGTGCCAGCCGAGGGACGGATACCTACGAGCAGTACTTC.

This clonotype was seen ten or more times. The CDR3 region is CASSYLASSYNEQFF. Written as DNA, the CDR3 is TGTGCCAGCAGTTACCTAGCCAGCTCCTACAATGAGCAGTTCTTC. The V call is TRBV6-5, the J call TRBJ2-1; D possibly corresponds to TRBD2 (5 bases). The CDR3 has 15 residues. V dropped 2 bases and J dropped 0 bases, with 8 bases sitting between them. The germline CDR1 and CDR2 sequences are MNHEY and SVGAGI.

This clonotype has a count of ten or more. J is TRBJ1-4 and V is TRBV6-1; a possible D gene is TRBD1 (6 bases). Trimming stripped 1 base from V and 4 bases from J, with 13 bases between. Germline CDR1 and CDR2: MNHNS and SASEGT. This CDR3 is 16 amino acids long. DNA for the CDR3: TGTGCCAGCAGTGAAGAAGAAGACAGGTTTAATGAAAAACTGTTTTTT. Its protein product is CASSEEEDRFNEKLFF.

Many counts were recorded for this clonotype. The rearrangement links TRBV2 to TRBJ1-5; the D is unclear. V dropped 4 bases and J dropped 8 bases, with 12 bases sitting between them. The germline gives CDR1 SNHLY, CDR2 FYNNEI. CDR3 size: 13 residues. The DNA of the CDR3 is TGTGCCAGCAGTGGTAAGCTGCTGGAGCCCCAGCATTTT. Its protein product is CASSGKLLEPQHF.

This clonotype was seen at least ten times. The J gene is TRBJ2-1, the V gene TRBV7-2; 8 bases align to TRBD2. Losses at the gene ends were 0 bases for V and 4 bases for J; bases not matched to a gene: 5. Germline V gene lookup returns CDR1 SGHTA and CDR2 FQGNSA. This CDR3 comprises 16 residues. CDR3 coding DNA: TGTGCCAGCAGCTTAGCGGGGGGGACTAGATACAATGAGCAGTTCTTC. Its protein is CASSLAGGTRYNEQFF.

A remark on this clonotype: A read error may produce the germline difference seen at one junction end. The V call is TRBV7-7, the J call TRBJ2-5; D gene ambiguous. The CDR3 extends over 15 amino acids. Germline CDR1 reads SSHAT; CDR2 reads FNYEAQ (reference sequence). Written as DNA, the CDR3 is TGTGCTAGCAGCTTAACGATTGCGGAACAAGAGACCCAGTACTTC. As protein: CASSLTIAEQETQYF.

This clonotype has only a few counts. The chain carries TRBV20-1 and TRBJ1-2; D possibly corresponds to TRBD1 (6 bases). The V gene lost 5 bases and the J gene lost 8 bases, with 15 bases spanning the gap. The CDR3 has 12 amino acids. From germline, CDR1 is DFQATT and CDR2 SNEGSKA (reference sequence). CDR3 residues: CSAEQGAGGYTF. In nucleotides, the CDR3 is TGCAGTGCTGAACAGGGTGCTGGAGGCTACACCTTC.

A remark on this clonotype: The germline gene is not matched at one end of the junction; a read error may be the cause. The V call is TRBV19, the J call TRBJ1-2; D not certain. The germline CDR1 and CDR2 sequences are LNHDA and SQIVND (reference sequence). The CDR3 has 12 amino acids. CDR3 sequence (DNA): TGTGCCAGTACAGAAGATAACTATGGCTTCACCTTC. Amino acid sequence: CASTEDNYGFTF. The variable domain in full, completed from reference TRBV19 and TRBJ1-2, reads DGGITQSPKYLFRKEGQNVTLSCEQNLNHDAMYWYRQDPGQGLRLIYYSQIVNDFQKGDIAEGYSVSREKKESFPLTVTSAQKNPTAFYLCASTEDNYGFTFGSGTRLTVV.

This clonotype was counted at least ten times. The chain links TRBV5-1 to TRBJ2-3; no firm D call. Trimming removed 6 bases from V and 5 bases from J, with 16 bases in between. The CDR3 runs to 14 residues. Germline CDR1 is SGHRS and CDR2 is YFSETQ. The CDR3 DNA reads as TGCGCCAGCAAGGGAACCACAGCGAGAGATACGCAGTATTTT. Protein product: CASKGTTARDTQYF.

In this sample, this clonotype turned up many times. The gene calls are TRBV5-1 and TRBJ1-2; the match to TRBD1 covers 7 bases. The length of the CDR3 is 15 residues. Trimming at V came to 3 bases and at J to 2 bases, leaving 7 bases not matched to a gene. Germline V gene lookup returns CDR1 SGHRS and CDR2 YFSETQ. The CDR3 loop reads CASSSQGGGNYGYTF. CDR3 sequence (DNA): TGCGCCAGCAGCTCCCAGGGGGGAGGGAACTATGGCTACACCTTC.

The table lists this clonotype with many counts. The chain employs TRBV18 and TRBJ2-3; 8 bases are shared with TRBD1. CDR1 and CDR2 (germline): KGHSH, LQKENI. After removal of 2 bases from V and 0 bases from J, the junction contained 1 base not matched to a gene. The CDR3 covers 15 residues. CDR3 protein: CASSPRTGSTDTQYF. DNA of the CDR3: TGTGCCAGCTCACCAAGGACAGGGAGCACAGATACGCAGTATTTT.

By share, this clonotype counts as large. The chain uses TRBV28 and TRBJ2-1; 13 nucleotides match TRBD2. This CDR3 contains 18 residues. The junction had 12 bases not matched to a gene; V was cut back by 5 bases and J by 5 bases. Germline assignment: CDR1 MDHEN and CDR2 SYDVKM. CDR3 in amino acids: CASSRGLAGEGPDNEQFF. DNA of the CDR3: TGTGCCAGCAGTCGCGGACTAGCGGGAGAAGGTCCAGACAATGAGCAGTTCTTC.

This clonotype was detected ten times or more. The rearrangement links TRBV4-2 to TRBJ1-1; D unclear. The V and J ends lost 8 bases and 0 bases respectively, with 13 bases between them. Germline CDR1 LGHNA, CDR2 YNFKEQ. This CDR3 has 14 residues. The DNA of the CDR3 is TGTGCCAGCGCGGACGGTCACATGAACACTGAAGCTTTCTTT. Translated, it gives CASADGHMNTEAFF.

This clonotype was recorded many times. This chain uses TRBV5-1 with TRBJ2-2; D call uncertain. The CDR3 runs to 18 residues. CDR1 and CDR2 (germline): SGHRS, YFSETQ. Trimming cost V 1 base and J 6 bases, with 22 bases left between them. Here the CDR3 reads CASSLKMGTLRWAGELFF. CDR3 nucleotides: TGCGCCAGCAGCTTGAAAATGGGAACCCTACGATGGGCCGGGGAGCTGTTTTTT.

In this sample, this clonotype turned up many times. The chain employs TRBV7-6 and TRBJ2-1; 13 bases are shared with TRBD2. CDR1 SGHVS and CDR2 FNYEAQ come from the germline V gene. CDR3 size: 15 residues. The J segment lost 7 bases and the V segment lost 4 bases, leaving 4 bases of the junction unmatched. The CDR3 here is CASSWGLAGSNEQFF. The CDR3 nucleotides are TGTGCCAGCAGCTGGGGACTAGCGGGGTCTAATGAGCAGTTCTTC.

The table lists this clonotype with many counts. The chain recombines TRBV7-8 with TRBJ2-5; perhaps D is TRBD1 or TRBD2 (5 bases each). The V end lost 1 base, the J end lost 10 bases, and 7 bases lay between the germline ends. This CDR3 region has 11 residues. The germline CDR1 and CDR2 sequences are SGHVS and FQNEAQ. CDR3 protein: CASSLVGVQYF. CDR3 bases: TGTGCCAGCAGCTTAGTGGGGGTCCAGTACTTC.